The 7 T cell receptor beta chains presented below share a single source sample, sequenced in a study of tumor-infiltrating lymphocytes in primary liver carcinoma. Starting from roughly 540 ng of total RNA, TCR beta cDNA was produced with a primer in the constant region. Three nested multiplex PCR rounds, a slightly modified ARM-PCR, produced the libraries for TCR beta. Two initial PCR rounds of about 10 cycles each paired TRBV1-TRBV30 forward primers with a C-beta reverse primer. Each CDR3 protein gets one entry after TCRdb re-called the multiplex PCR reads with MiXCR. The table records 300,000 to 350,000 distinct CDR3 sequences, roughly 61% of them present only once. Germline DNA was extracted too, while blood RNA derived from unsorted whole blood. Sequencing was done on a sample of peripheral blood. These TCRs come from a man in his forties or fifties with primary liver carcinoma and hepatitis B virus infection.

A word on this clonotype: A much larger clone is a single base away; this may be a read error. CDR3 residues: CANSHRTSGGNEQFF. DNA of the CDR3: TGCGCCAACAGCCATCGGACTAGCGGGGGGAATGAGCAGTTCTTC. The chain joins TRBV4-1 to TRBJ2-1, with 14 bases that match TRBD2. Germline loops: CDR1 MGHRA, CDR2 YSYEKL. This CDR3 is 15 amino acids long.

J is TRBJ2-7 and V is TRBV19, with D perhaps TRBD2 (5 bases). Between the trimmed V and J ends, which lost 6 bases and 2 bases, there was a span of 14 bases. Per the germline V gene, CDR1 is LNHDA and CDR2 is SQIVND (reference sequence). CDR3 size: 14 residues. DNA of the CDR3: TGTGCCAGTAGCCCTACCGGGGTTACCTACGAGCAGTACTTC. Translation gives CASSPTGVTYEQYF.

The V and J genes are TRBV12-3 or TRBV12-4 and TRBJ2-2; 8 nucleotides agree with TRBD1. This CDR3 is built from 14 residues. Trimming at V came to 5 bases and at J to 6 bases, leaving 5 bases not matched to a gene. The CDR3 DNA follows: TGTGCCAGCAGTGGGACAGGTTACGCCGGGGAGCTGTTTTTT. This encodes CASSGTGYAGELFF.

Turning to this clonotype: This may be a read error, as it is one base from a much larger clone. The V and J genes are TRBV6-1 and TRBJ1-4; no definite D call. Germline CDR1 is MNHNS and CDR2 is SASEGT. V was trimmed by 2 bases and J by 0 bases, leaving 4 bases between them. The length of the CDR3 is 14 residues. CDR3 DNA sequence: TGTGCCAGCAGTGAACCCGCAACTAATGAAAAACTGTTTTTT. As protein: CASSEPATNEKLFF.

On this clonotype: It may be a read error: a sequence one base away is much more abundant. This CDR3 is CDSSLVGPGYEQYF. Here the CDR3 DNA reads TGTGACAGCAGCTTAGTGGGACCTGGCTACGAGCAGTACTTC. The rearrangement joins TRBV7-9 to TRBJ2-7; D tentatively reads TRBD1 or TRBD2 (5 bases each). The CDR3 is made up of 14 amino acids. Germline V CDR1 and CDR2: SEHNR, FQNEAQ (reference sequence).

With regard to this clonotype: Its ends do not fully match the called genes, so a read error is possible. The rearrangement links TRBV6-1 to TRBJ2-7; TRBD2 agrees at 7 bases. This CDR3 has 14 residues. CDR1 and CDR2 from the germline V gene are MNHNS and SASEGT. The CDR3 sequence is CGSIWRERSYEQYF. CDR3 DNA: TGTGGCAGCATTTGGCGGGAGCGCTCCTACGAGCAGTACTTC.

Notes on this clonotype: An end of the junction differs from the germline gene, which may be a read error. The chain employs TRBV5-6 and TRBJ1-5; D might be TRBD1 (6 bases). Germline CDR1 is SGHDT and CDR2 is YYEEEE. The CDR3 runs 16 residues. The CDR3 spells CACSSLTGGGNQPQHF. In DNA form, the CDR3 reads TGTGCCTGCAGCTCTTTGACAGGTGGGGGCAATCAGCCCCAGCATTTT.